These 5 T cell receptor beta chains were all obtained from the same sample, sequenced in a study of technical replicates of blood from a handful of donors. Assay used: immunoSEQ multiplex PCR; TCRdb lists only in-frame clones, some missing. The sample shows roughly 80,000 clones, 85% to 95% of them seen only once. The specimen sequenced was T cells isolated from PBMCs. These receptors came from a human donor in good health.

The rearrangement links TRBV5-4 to TRBJ1-2, with D possibly TRBD1 on 6 matching bases. The CDR3 extends over 12 amino acids. The germline V gene encodes CDR1 SGHNT and CDR2 YYREEE (reference sequence). V shed 0 bases and J shed 7 bases, with 7 bases lying between them. In DNA form, the CDR3 reads TGTGCCAGCAGCTTGGGGACAGTTGGCTACACCTTC. Its protein is CASSLGTVGYTF.

The V call is TRBV28, the J call TRBJ2-7, with a tentative D call TRBD1 (5 bases). Trimming shortened V by 8 bases and J by 3 bases, and 14 bases separated the two germline ends. The CDR3 is 13 residues long. Germline assignment: CDR1 MDHEN and CDR2 SYDVKM. The CDR3, as DNA: TGTGCCAGCCGGAAAGGGGCCTACTACGAGCAGTACTTC. Translation gives CASRKGAYYEQYF. The variable domain in full, with the rest retrieved from reference TRBV28 and TRBJ2-7, is DVKVTQSSRYLVKRTGEKVFLECVQDMDHENMFWYRQDPGLGLRLIYFSYDVKMKEKGDIPEGYSVSREKKERFSLILESASTNQTSMYLCASRKGAYYEQYFGPGTRLTVT.

This chain links TRBV28 with TRBJ1-1, with 9 positions matching TRBD1. The CDR3 extends over 15 amino acids. The germline gives CDR1 MDHEN, CDR2 SYDVKM. Trimming cost V 1 base and J 4 bases; bases outside gene matches: 4. CDR3: CASSLYAGQGTEAFF. DNA of the CDR3: TGTGCCAGCAGTTTATACGCGGGACAGGGCACTGAAGCTTTCTTT.

The J gene is TRBJ1-4, the V gene TRBV7-2, with D unresolved. This CDR3 spans 14 amino acids. Trimming took off 1 base at V and 8 bases at J, with 11 bases between the two ends. The germline V gene encodes CDR1 SGHTA and CDR2 FQGNSA. The CDR3: CASSLGAASEKLFF. The CDR3 DNA follows: TGTGCCAGCAGCTTAGGGGCTGCGAGCGAAAAACTGTTTTTT.

The chain has TRBV10-3 and TRBJ2-3, with a weak D call TRBD2 (6 bases). The CDR3 covers 15 residues. V shed 7 bases and J shed 0 bases, with 14 bases lying between them. Germline lookup yields CDR1 ENHRY and CDR2 SYGVKD. The CDR3 DNA is TGTGCCATCAAAGATAGCGGTACTAGCACAGATACGCAGTATTTT. Its protein is CAIKDSGTSTDTQYF.